This TCR beta chain was captured in a study of T cells after yellow fever vaccination. Whole-study findings and limits: Though weaker, the secondary response peaked faster, on day 5 versus 15. Boosting was followed by the reappearance of most primary-vaccination clones (less than 98% CD4, about 90% CD8).

A 5'RACE template-switching step, the method used to make TCR cDNA, added a universal primer site and UMIs. MiXCR was run by TCRdb on the 5' RACE reads, yielding one entry per CDR3 protein. This table holds 350,000 to 450,000 distinct CDR3 sequences, roughly a sixth found once. In its sample, this clonotype was seen a few times. Its antigen is not identified. Unmatched junction bases numbered 3, after V lost 4 bases and J lost 7 bases. This CDR3 has 13 residues. Germline V gene data show CDR1 as MNHEY and CDR2 as SVGAGI. The chain has TRBV6-5 and TRBJ2-5; 10 bases match TRBD1. The sequence was collected from a young man who received the YFV17D yellow fever vaccine. Sequenced material: PBMCs, taken before the yellow fever booster vaccination. The CDR3 DNA is TGTGCCAGCAGTTCCGGGACAGGGGTGACCCAGTACTTC. The encoded protein is CASSSGTGVTQYF.